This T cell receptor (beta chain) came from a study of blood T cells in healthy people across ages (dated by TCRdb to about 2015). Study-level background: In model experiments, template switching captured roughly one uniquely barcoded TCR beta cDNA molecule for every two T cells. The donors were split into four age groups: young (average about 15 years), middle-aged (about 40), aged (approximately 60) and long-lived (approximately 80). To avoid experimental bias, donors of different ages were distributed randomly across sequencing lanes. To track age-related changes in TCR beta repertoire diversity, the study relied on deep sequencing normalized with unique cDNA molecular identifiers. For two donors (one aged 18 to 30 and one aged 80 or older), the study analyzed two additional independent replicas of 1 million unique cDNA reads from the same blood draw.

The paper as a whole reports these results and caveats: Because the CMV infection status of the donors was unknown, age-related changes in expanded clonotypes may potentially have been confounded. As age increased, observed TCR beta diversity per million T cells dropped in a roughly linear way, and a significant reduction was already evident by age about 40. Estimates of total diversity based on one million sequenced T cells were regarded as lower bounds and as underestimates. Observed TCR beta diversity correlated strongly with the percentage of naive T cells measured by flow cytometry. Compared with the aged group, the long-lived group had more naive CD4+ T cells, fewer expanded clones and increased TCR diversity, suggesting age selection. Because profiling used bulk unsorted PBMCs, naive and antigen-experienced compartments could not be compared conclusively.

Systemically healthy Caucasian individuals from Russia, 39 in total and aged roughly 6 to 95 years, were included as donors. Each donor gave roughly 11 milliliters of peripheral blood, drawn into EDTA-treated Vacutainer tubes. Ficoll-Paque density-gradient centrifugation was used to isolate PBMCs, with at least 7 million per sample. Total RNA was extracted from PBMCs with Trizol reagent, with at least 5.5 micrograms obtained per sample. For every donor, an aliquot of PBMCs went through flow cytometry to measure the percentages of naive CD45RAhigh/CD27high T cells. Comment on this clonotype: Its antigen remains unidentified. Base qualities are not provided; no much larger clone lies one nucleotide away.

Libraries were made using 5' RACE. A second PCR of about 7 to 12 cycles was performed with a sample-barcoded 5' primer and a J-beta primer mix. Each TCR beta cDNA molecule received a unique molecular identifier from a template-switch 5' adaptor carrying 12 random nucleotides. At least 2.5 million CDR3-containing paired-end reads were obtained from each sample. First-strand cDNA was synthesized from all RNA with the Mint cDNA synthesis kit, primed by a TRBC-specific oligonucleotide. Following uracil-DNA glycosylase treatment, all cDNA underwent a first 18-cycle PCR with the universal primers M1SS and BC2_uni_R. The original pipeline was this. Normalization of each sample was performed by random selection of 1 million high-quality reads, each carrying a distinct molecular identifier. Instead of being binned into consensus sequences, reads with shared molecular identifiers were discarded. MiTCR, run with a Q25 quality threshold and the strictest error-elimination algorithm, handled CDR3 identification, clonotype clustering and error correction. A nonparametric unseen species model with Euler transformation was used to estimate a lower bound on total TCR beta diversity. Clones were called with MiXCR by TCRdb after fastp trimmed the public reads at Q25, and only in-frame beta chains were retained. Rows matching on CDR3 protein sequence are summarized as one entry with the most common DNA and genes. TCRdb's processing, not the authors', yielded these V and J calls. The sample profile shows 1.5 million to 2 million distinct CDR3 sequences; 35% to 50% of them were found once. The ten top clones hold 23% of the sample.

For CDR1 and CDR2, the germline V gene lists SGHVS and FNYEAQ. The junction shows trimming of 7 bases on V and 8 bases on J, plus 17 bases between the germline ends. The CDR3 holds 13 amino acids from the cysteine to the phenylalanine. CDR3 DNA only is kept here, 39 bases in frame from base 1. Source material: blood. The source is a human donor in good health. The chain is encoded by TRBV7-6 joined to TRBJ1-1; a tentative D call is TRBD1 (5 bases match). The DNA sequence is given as TGTGCCAGCAACCCTTCGGGGGGGACGGAAGCTTTCTTT. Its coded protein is CASNPSGGTEAFF.